The rows below give T cell receptor beta chains drawn from one sample of a study of cytotoxic CD8 clonotypes in ibrutinib-treated CLL. Repertoires were generated with immunoSEQ multiplex PCR, while TCRdb's copy carries only in-frame clones and drops some. Among 250,000 to 350,000 clones listed, 65% to 85% were seen once. The source material was PBMCs, sampled at disease progression, from a patient treated with ibrutinib. Receptor source: a human donor with chronic lymphocytic leukemia. The CDR3 runs from the conserved cysteine through the conserved F or W. Each record gives: D gene, V gene, CDR3 protein. The D gene is left open where the match is weak.

d_call: TRBD2; v_call: TRBV27; cdr3_aa: CASSLVAGAYEQYF
d_call: TRBD1; v_call: TRBV5-1; cdr3_aa: CASSLRQGGELFF
d_call: -; v_call: TRBV29-1; cdr3_aa: CSGQPGIDTQYF
d_call: TRBD2; v_call: TRBV11-2; cdr3_aa: CASSSVRGTETQYF
d_call: -; v_call: TRBV11-2; cdr3_aa: CASSSLSLAYNEQFF
d_call: -; v_call: TRBV7-2; cdr3_aa: CASSLGRDGGEQYF
d_call: -; v_call: TRBV7-3; cdr3_aa: CASSFNSMQGGELFF
d_call: -; v_call: TRBV19; cdr3_aa: CASSIVVLYEQFF
d_call: -; v_call: TRBV27; cdr3_aa: CASSLFRVGGLEQYF
d_call: TRBD1; v_call: TRBV9; cdr3_aa: CASNRGRGEKLFF
d_call: -; v_call: TRBV9; cdr3_aa: CASSVGQLPNYGYTF
d_call: -; v_call: TRBV6-5; cdr3_aa: CASSYSIAGGGEQFF
d_call: -; v_call: TRBV9; cdr3_aa: CASSVGWGVSEQYF
d_call: TRBD1; v_call: TRBV6-4; cdr3_aa: CASSDTRQGSYTF
d_call: -; v_call: TRBV4-3; cdr3_aa: CASSQDGRGYEQYF
d_call: -; v_call: TRBV12-5; cdr3_aa: CASGSRQPQHF
d_call: -; v_call: TRBV5-8; cdr3_aa: CASSLDLGGNQPQHF
d_call: TRBD1; v_call: TRBV10-3; cdr3_aa: CAIGGQGQETQYF
d_call: -; v_call: TRBV19; cdr3_aa: CASSIPGAQNTGELFF
d_call: -; v_call: TRBV29-1; cdr3_aa: CSVEGEVRANYGYTF
d_call: -; v_call: TRBV7-6; cdr3_aa: CASSTLTDTQYF
d_call: -; v_call: TRBV27; cdr3_aa: CASSFGGAETQYF
d_call: -; v_call: TRBV14; cdr3_aa: CASSPAGGWTGSYEQYF
d_call: -; v_call: TRBV30; cdr3_aa: CARSKNTEAFF
d_call: -; v_call: TRBV6-5; cdr3_aa: CASTEDRDEQYF
d_call: -; v_call: TRBV19; cdr3_aa: CATAHRVGYEQYF
d_call: TRBD1; v_call: TRBV28; cdr3_aa: CASSLPGDRGLETQYF
d_call: TRBD1; v_call: TRBV2; cdr3_aa: CASSASGRGRYEQYF
d_call: -; v_call: TRBV9; cdr3_aa: CASSDLASSYEQYF
d_call: -; v_call: TRBV19; cdr3_aa: CASTPGPLGDEQFF